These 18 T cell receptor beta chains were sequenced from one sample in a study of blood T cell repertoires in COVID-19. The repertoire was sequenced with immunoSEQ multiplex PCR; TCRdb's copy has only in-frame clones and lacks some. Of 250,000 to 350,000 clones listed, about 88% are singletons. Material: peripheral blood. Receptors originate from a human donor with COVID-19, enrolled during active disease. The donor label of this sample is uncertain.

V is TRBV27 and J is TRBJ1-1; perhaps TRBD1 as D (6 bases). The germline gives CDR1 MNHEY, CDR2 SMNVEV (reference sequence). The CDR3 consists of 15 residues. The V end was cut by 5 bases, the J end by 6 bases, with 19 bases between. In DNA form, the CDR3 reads TGTGCCAGCAGTCCCCGCCCGGGGGGCAAGGCTGAAGCTTTCTTT. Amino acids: CASSPRPGGKAEAFF.

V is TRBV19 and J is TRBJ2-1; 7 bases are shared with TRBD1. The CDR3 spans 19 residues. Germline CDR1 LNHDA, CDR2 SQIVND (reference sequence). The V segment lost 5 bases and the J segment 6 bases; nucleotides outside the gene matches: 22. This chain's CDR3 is CASSRDASTGATTGNEQFF. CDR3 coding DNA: TGTGCCAGTAGTCGAGACGCTTCTACAGGGGCTACTACGGGCAATGAGCAGTTCTTC.

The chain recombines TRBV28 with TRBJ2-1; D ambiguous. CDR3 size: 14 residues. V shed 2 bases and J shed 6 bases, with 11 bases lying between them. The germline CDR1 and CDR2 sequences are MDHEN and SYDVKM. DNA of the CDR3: TGTGCCAGCAGTTTAGGCAGGCCCTCCAATGAGCAGTTCTTC. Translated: CASSLGRPSNEQFF.

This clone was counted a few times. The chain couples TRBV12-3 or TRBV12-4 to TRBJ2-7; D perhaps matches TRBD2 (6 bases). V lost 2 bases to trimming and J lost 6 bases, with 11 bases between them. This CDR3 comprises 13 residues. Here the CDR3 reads CASSLLTSGEQYF. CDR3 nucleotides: TGTGCCAGCAGTTTACTGACTAGTGGCGAGCAGTACTTC.

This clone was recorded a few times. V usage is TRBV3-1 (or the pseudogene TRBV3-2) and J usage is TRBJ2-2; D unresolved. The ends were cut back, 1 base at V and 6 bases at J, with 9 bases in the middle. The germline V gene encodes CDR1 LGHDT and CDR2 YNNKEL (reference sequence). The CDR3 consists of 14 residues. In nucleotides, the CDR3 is TGTGCCAGCAGCCAAGTTCGAGGTTCCGGGGAGCTGTTTTTT. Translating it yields CASSQVRGSGELFF.

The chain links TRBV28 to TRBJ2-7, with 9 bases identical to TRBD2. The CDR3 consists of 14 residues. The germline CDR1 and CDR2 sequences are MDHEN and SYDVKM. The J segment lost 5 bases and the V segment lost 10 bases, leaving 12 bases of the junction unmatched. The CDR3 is CAIQLGTSYDEQYF. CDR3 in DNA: TGTGCCATCCAGTTGGGGACTAGCTACGACGAGCAGTACTTC.

CDR3 DNA sequence: TGTGCCAGCAGCTCCCGGACAGGGGGAGAGACCCAGTACTTC. It yields the protein CASSSRTGGETQYF. V is TRBV11-2 and J is TRBJ2-5, with 10 bases fitting TRBD1. V dropped 4 bases and J dropped 4; count of bases not matched to a gene: 3. The CDR3 runs 14 residues. From germline, CDR1 is SGHAT and CDR2 FQNNGV.

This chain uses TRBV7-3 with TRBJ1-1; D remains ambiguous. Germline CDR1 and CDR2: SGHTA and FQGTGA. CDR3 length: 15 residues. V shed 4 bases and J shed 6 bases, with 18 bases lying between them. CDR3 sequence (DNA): TGTGCCAGCAGCTCCTACGGAGGGCTTGAGGCTGAAGCTTTCTTT. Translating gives CASSSYGGLEAEAFF.

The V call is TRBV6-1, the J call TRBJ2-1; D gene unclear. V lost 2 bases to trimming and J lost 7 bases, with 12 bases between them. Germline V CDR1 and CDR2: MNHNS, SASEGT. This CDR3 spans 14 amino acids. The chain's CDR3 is CASSERPPRNEQFF. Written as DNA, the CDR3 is TGTGCCAGCAGTGAAAGGCCCCCGCGGAATGAGCAGTTCTTC.

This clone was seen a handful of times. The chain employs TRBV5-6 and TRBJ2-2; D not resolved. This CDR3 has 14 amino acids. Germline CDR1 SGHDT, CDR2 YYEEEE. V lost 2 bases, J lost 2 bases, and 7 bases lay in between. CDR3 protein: CASSLTLNTGELFF. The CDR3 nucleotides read TGTGCCAGCAGCTTAACCCTAAACACCGGGGAGCTGTTTTTT. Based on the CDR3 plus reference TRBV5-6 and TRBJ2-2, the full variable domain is DAGVTQSPTHLIKTRGQQVTLRCSPKSGHDTVSWYQQALGQGPQFIFQYYEEEERQRGNFPDRFSGHQFPNYSSELNVNALLLGDSALYLCASSLTLNTGELFFGEGSRLTVL.

CDR3 nucleotides: TGTGCCAGCAGCCCCAGGACTAGCGGGAGTAATGAGCAGTTCTTC. Translated, it gives CASSPRTSGSNEQFF. The V and J genes are TRBV5-4 and TRBJ2-1; 13 bases map to TRBD2. The V and J ends lost 4 bases and 7 bases, in that order; junction bases with no gene match: 5. CDR1 is SGHNT and CDR2 is YYREEE in the germline V gene (reference sequence). CDR3 length: 15 amino acids.

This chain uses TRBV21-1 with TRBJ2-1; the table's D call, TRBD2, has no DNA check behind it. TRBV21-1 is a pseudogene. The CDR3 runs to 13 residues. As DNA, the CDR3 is TGTGCCAGCAGCAACCTATCTTACAATGAGCAGTTCTTC. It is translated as CASSNLSYNEQFF.

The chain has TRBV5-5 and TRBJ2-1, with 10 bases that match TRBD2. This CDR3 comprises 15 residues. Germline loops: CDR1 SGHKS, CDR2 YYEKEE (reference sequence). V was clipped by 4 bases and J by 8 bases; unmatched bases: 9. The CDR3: CASSGLAGDPDEQFF. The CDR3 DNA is TGTGCCAGCAGCGGCCTAGCGGGAGACCCCGATGAGCAGTTCTTC.

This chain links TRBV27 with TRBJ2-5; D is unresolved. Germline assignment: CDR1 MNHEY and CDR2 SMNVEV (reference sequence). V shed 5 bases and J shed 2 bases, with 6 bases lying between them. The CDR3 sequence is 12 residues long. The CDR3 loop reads CASSPNQETQYF. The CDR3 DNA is TGTGCCAGCAGTCCCAATCAAGAGACCCAGTACTTC.

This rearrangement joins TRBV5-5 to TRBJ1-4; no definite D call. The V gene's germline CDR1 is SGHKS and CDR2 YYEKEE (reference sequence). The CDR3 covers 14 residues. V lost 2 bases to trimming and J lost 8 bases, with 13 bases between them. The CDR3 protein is CASSLGLLNEKLFF. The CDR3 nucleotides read TGTGCCAGCAGCTTAGGACTGTTGAACGAAAAACTGTTTTTT.

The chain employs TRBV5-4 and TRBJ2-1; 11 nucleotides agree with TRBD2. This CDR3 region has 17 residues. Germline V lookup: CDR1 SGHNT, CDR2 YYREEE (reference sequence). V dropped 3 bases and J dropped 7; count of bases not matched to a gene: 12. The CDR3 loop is CASSWLTSGTARNEQFF. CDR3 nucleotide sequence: TGTGCCAGCAGCTGGTTGACTAGCGGGACAGCTCGGAATGAGCAGTTCTTC. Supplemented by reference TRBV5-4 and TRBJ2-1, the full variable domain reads ETGVTQSPTHLIKTRGQQVTLRCSSQSGHNTVSWYQQALGQGPQFIFQYYREEENGRGNFPPRFSGLQFPNYSSELNVNALELDDSALYLCASSWLTSGTARNEQFFGPGTRLTVL.

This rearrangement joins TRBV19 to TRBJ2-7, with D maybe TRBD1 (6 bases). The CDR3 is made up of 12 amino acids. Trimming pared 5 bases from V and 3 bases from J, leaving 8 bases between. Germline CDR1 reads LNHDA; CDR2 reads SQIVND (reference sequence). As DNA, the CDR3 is TGTGCCAGTAGTTCGGACAGCTACGAGCAGTACTTC. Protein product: CASSSDSYEQYF.

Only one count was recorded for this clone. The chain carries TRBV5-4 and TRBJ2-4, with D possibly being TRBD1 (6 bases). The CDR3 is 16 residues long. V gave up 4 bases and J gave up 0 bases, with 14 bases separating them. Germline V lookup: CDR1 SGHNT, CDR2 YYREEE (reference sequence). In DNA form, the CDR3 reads TGTGCCAGCAGCGCGGTCTCACAGGGAGCCAAAAACATTCAGTACTTC. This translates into CASSAVSQGAKNIQYF.